These T cell receptor beta chains were read from a single sample in a study of blood T cell repertoires in COVID-19. Here immunoSEQ multiplex PCR was the method, and the copy in TCRdb shows in-frame clones only, minus some. The repertoire holds some 120,000 clones, approximately 87% seen once, with around 2.3% in the top ten. Sample: peripheral blood. All receptors come from a man aged 25-45 years with acute or convalescent COVID-19. CDR3s include the opening cysteine and the closing phenylalanine or tryptophan. D genes are given only for firm matches. Clone size is stated in some rows and not others, as once, few, many or a class when expanded.

>-|TRBJ2-5|-|TRBV3-1/TRBV3-2
TGTGCCAGCAGCCCTAGTCGGGGTGAGACCCAGTACTTC
CASSPSRGETQYF
>-|TRBJ1-4|-|TRBV7-3
TGTGCCAGCAGCCCCCGGAGGGTCGATGAAAAACTGTTTTTT
CASSPRRVDEKLFF
>-|TRBJ1-4|-|TRBV27
TGTGCCAGCAGTGTGAGGGGGGGTGAAAAACTGTTTTTT
CASSVRGGEKLFF
>-|TRBJ2-6|TRBD2|TRBV28
TGTGCCAGCAGTTTCTTAGCGGGAGAGAGCTCTGGGGCCAACGTCCTGACTTTC
CASSFLAGESSGANVLTF
>-|TRBJ2-3|TRBD2|TRBV2
TGTGCCAGCAGTACCCGACTAGCGGCGGTCACAGATACGCAGTATTTT
CASSTRLAAVTDTQYF
>-|TRBJ2-2|-|TRBV5-4
TGTGCCAGCAGCCCCGCGGCCACCGGGGAGCTGTTTTTT
CASSPAATGELFF
>-|TRBJ2-6|-|TRBV6-1
TGTGCCAGCAGTGATCCGGGGGAAAGGGGATCTGGGGCCAACGTCCTGACTTTC
CASSDPGERGSGANVLTF
>once|TRBJ1-1|-|TRBV3-1/TRBV3-2
TGTGCCAGCAGCCAAGAGACAGAGAACACTGAAGCTTTCTTT
CASSQETENTEAFF
>-|TRBJ2-3|-|TRBV9
TGTGCCAGCAGCGTAGTAGCCACAGATACGCAGTATTTT
CASSVVATDTQYF
>-|TRBJ2-3|-|TRBV5-6
TGTGCCAGCAGCTTGAGCCGCGGGGGCACAGATACGCAGTATTTT
CASSLSRGGTDTQYF
>once|TRBJ1-1|-|TRBV6-5
TGTGCCAGCGCCTTGACAGGGAACACTGAAGCTTTCTTT
CASALTGNTEAFF
>-|TRBJ1-1|TRBD1|TRBV2
TGTGCCAGCAGTGGGGGCAGGGGGCTCGAAGCTTTCTTT
CASSGGRGLEAFF
>-|TRBJ2-5|-|TRBV5-1
TGCGCCAGCAGCTTGGGACAGGTGGGCCAAGAGACCCAGTACTTC
CASSLGQVGQETQYF
>-|TRBJ2-5|-|TRBV10-3
TGTGCCATCAGTGGAGGGGGAGAGACCCAGTACTTC
CAISGGGETQYF
>-|TRBJ1-1|-|TRBV19
TGTGCCAGTAGTATAGTAGACAGCTTGAACACTGAAGCTTTCTTT
CASSIVDSLNTEAFF
>once|TRBJ2-5|TRBD1|TRBV5-6
TGTGCCAGCAGCTTGACGATACAGGGGGCCGGGGAGACCCAGTACTTC
CASSLTIQGAGETQYF
>-|TRBJ1-1|TRBD1|TRBV28
TGTGCCAGCAGCCAAGGACAGGGGGTTAAAGCTTTCTTT
CASSQGQGVKAFF
>-|TRBJ2-1|-|TRBV6-2/TRBV6-3
TGTGCCAGCAGTTACCTCCGGGTGGACAATGAGCAGTTCTTC
CASSYLRVDNEQFF
>-|TRBJ1-5|-|TRBV19
TGTGCCAGTAGTATTTGGGCAGATAGCAATCAGCCCCAGCATTTT
CASSIWADSNQPQHF
>-|TRBJ2-7|TRBD1|TRBV6-5
TGTGCCAGCATGCAGCCAGGGGGCCCCGTTTACGAGCAGTACTTC
CASMQPGGPVYEQYF
>-|TRBJ2-7|TRBD1|TRBV9
TGTGCCAGCGGACAGGGACACGAGCAGTACTTC
CASGQGHEQYF
>-|TRBJ2-2|TRBD2|TRBV30
TGTGCCTGGAGTGTAACGGTAGCGGGGGCCCAAAGATACACCGGGGAGCTGTTTTTT
CAWSVTVAGAQRYTGELFF
>-|TRBJ2-4|TRBD1|TRBV3-1/TRBV3-2
TGTGCCAGCAGCCAAGAACAGGGGGACATTCAGTACTTC
CASSQEQGDIQYF
>-|TRBJ2-1|TRBD1|TRBV19
TGTGCCAGTGGGGGGGACAGGGATTACAATGAGCAGTTCTTC
CASGGDRDYNEQFF
>-|TRBJ1-2|-|TRBV5-5
TGTGCCAGCAGCCGGGGGGCAGGGACAACCTCCAACTATGGCTACACCTTC
CASSRGAGTTSNYGYTF
>-|TRBJ2-1|-|TRBV7-3
TGTGCCAGCAGCGAACGGGGGTTCTACAATGAGCAGTTCTTC
CASSERGFYNEQFF
>-|TRBJ2-1|TRBD2|TRBV6-5
TGTGCCAGCTCAGACGGCGGGAGGGAACTCAATGAGCAGTTCTTC
CASSDGGRELNEQFF
>-|TRBJ1-6|TRBD1|TRBV6-5
TGTGCCAGCAGAGACAGGGTTGGTTCACCCCTCCACTTT
CASRDRVGSPLHF
>-|TRBJ1-4|-|TRBV3-1/TRBV3-2
TGTGCCAGCACGGCCAGGTGGACAACTAATGAAAAACTGTTTTTT
CASTARWTTNEKLFF
>once|TRBJ2-6|TRBD1|TRBV7-3
TGTGCCAGCAGCGCAGGCCCGGGACAGGGGCCTGGGGCCAACGTCCTGACTTTC
CASSAGPGQGPGANVLTF
>-|TRBJ1-4|TRBD1|TRBV30
TGTGCCTGGGGGCCGGGACAGCTTAATGAAAAACTGTTTTTT
CAWGPGQLNEKLFF
>-|TRBJ1-5|-|TRBV19
TGTGCCAGTAGTATTAAAACCTATAGCAATCAGCCCCAGCATTTT
CASSIKTYSNQPQHF
>-|TRBJ1-1|-|TRBV2
TGTGCCAGCAGTGAACGGGCAGGGATCACTGAAGCTTTCTTT
CASSERAGITEAFF
>-|TRBJ1-3|TRBD1|TRBV7-6
TGTGCCAGCAGCTTATCCCCGGACAGGGGGATTTTCGGAAACACCATATATTTT
CASSLSPDRGIFGNTIYF
>-|TRBJ1-2|-|TRBV30
TGTGCCTGGGGTCAGGGCGGCTACACCTTC
CAWGQGGYTF
>-|TRBJ2-4|TRBD1|TRBV7-6
TGTGCCAGCAGCCAGGGACAGGGGGCCCTAGGAAACATTCAGTACTTC
CASSQGQGALGNIQYF
>-|TRBJ2-1|-|TRBV19
TGTGCCAGTAGTATAGTAACTACGCCTTACAATGAGCAGTTCTTC
CASSIVTTPYNEQFF
>-|TRBJ2-5|TRBD2|TRBV5-1
TGCGCCAGCAGCTTGGCGCGGGGGTTCCAAGAGACCCAGTACTTC
CASSLARGFQETQYF
>many|TRBJ1-5|-|TRBV2
TGTGCCAGCAGGATGAGGGGAGGCGGTCAGCCCCAGCATTTT
CASRMRGGGQPQHF
>-|TRBJ2-7|TRBD2|TRBV4-2
TGTGCCAGCAGCCAAGATCGCGCTAGCGGGGGACGGGAGCAGTACTTC
CASSQDRASGGREQYF
>few|TRBJ2-4|TRBD1|TRBV27
TGTGCCAGCGGCCCCCGGGACAGGGTAAACATTCAGTACTTC
CASGPRDRVNIQYF
>-|TRBJ1-1|-|TRBV19
TGTGCCAGTAGTAAGGGGGGGGGATCTCGGAACACTGAAGCTTTCTTT
CASSKGGGSRNTEAFF
>-|TRBJ2-5|-|TRBV18
TGTGCCAGCTCACCCGGGCGGGGGCCAGAGACCCAGTACTTC
CASSPGRGPETQYF
>-|TRBJ1-5|TRBD1|TRBV30
TGTGCCTGGAGTCCAGGGGGCCAGCCCCAGCATTTT
CAWSPGGQPQHF
>-|TRBJ1-1|TRBD1|TRBV10-2
TGCGCCAGCAGTGTAACGCCGGGACAGGGCACTGAAGCTTTCTTT
CASSVTPGQGTEAFF
>-|TRBJ1-5|-|TRBV7-8
TGTGCCAGCAGCCTAGGGCCTGAAAGGGGCCAGCCCCAGCATTTT
CASSLGPERGQPQHF
>few|TRBJ1-1|-|TRBV10-3
TGTGCCATCAGTGAGGGGGAGGGCACTGAAGCTTTCTTT
CAISEGEGTEAFF
>-|TRBJ1-2|-|TRBV19
TGTGCCAGTAGCCTCGGACGGGGCTATGGCTACACCTTC
CASSLGRGYGYTF
>-|TRBJ1-2|TRBD1|TRBV6-1
TGTGCCAGCAGTGAACTCCCCGGCAACAGGGGTAACTATGGCTACACCTTC
CASSELPGNRGNYGYTF
>-|TRBJ2-2|TRBD2|TRBV30
TGTGCCTGGAGTGTAGGCCTAGCGGGAGTTACCGGGGAGCTGTTTTTT
CAWSVGLAGVTGELFF
>-|TRBJ2-3|TRBD2|TRBV19
TGTGCCAGTAGGATCCTAGCGGGGGGCACAGATACGCAGTATTTT
CASRILAGGTDTQYF
>-|TRBJ2-3|TRBD2|TRBV11-3
TGTGCCAGCAGCTTGCGGGGGGGCCAAACAGATACGCAGTATTTT
CASSLRGGQTDTQYF
>-|TRBJ2-1|-|TRBV18
TGTGCCAGCTCACCTACTTACAATGAGCAGTTCTTC
CASSPTYNEQFF
>-|TRBJ2-3|TRBD2|TRBV4-1
TGCGCCACCCACGACGGGGGGACTAGCACAGATACGCAGTATTTT
CATHDGGTSTDTQYF